The following is a T cell receptor beta chain sequence with its context. The sample holds a few counts of this clone. This receptor's antigen is unknown. Within one base of it there is no much larger clone, and no base qualities were kept. In Seattle, one collaborating source enrolled patients while the infection was active and tracked those patients longitudinally over the course of disease. Each collaborating institution followed its own protocols to collect whole blood in K2EDTA tubes. For TCRbeta analysis, collaborators shipped samples as frozen whole blood, isolated PBMCs, or DNA extracted from either of those sample types. The CDR3 runs 15 residues from the cysteine to the phenylalanine. The DNA shown is the 45-base CDR3, in frame from base 1. CDR1 and CDR2 were assigned from the germline V gene (reference sequence) as LNHDA and SQIVND. Germline trimming amounts to 6 bases on V and 3 bases on J, with 10 as the count of junction bases outside the gene matches.

The source of the sample is a study of blood T cell repertoires in COVID-19 (dated by TCRdb to about 2020). For the wider study: Collaborator samples came from the United States, Italy and Spain and covered acute and convalescent phases of COVID-19. Subjects who had been exposed to COVID-19, were actively infected with it, or had recovered from it provided the deeply sampled blood TCRbeta repertoires that made up the dataset. The material from the prospective study consisted of cDNA or gDNA derived from T cells, B-cell-depleted T cells, or PBMCs. HLA class I and class II types, where available, came from metadata supplied by the sample provider rather than from assay-based typing. The sample metadata nearly always contained a de-identified subject ID, COVID-19 status, age in years and sex. The repertoires were released in a freely available public database meant as a resource for research on the immune response to SARS-CoV-2. The samples were drawn from two sources: the first 160 participants of the ongoing ImmuneRACE study, and about 1,300 subjects contributed by 6 global collaborators. Overall study results and their limits: The amount of clinical and demographic metadata varied by source and participant and was provided uncurated.

TCRbeta CDR3 regions were amplified from genomic DNA by means of the immunoSEQ Assay, a bias-controlled multiplex PCR. The original methods were these. Within the assay, amplification of reference gene primers was used to estimate how many nucleated cells each sample contained. Sequence reads were collapsed and filtered to measure the absolute abundance of every unique TCRbeta CDR3 rearrangement. For each sample, productive Simpson clonality was calculated by taking the square root of Simpson's diversity index across productive rearrangements. Held by TCRdb, this immuneACCESS table contains in-frame sequences only and omits some clones. Under half of the omission traces to an unresolved V gene where checked; the cause of the rest is unknown. From that table come the V and J calls and clone size; the DNA was used to work out D and trimming. The sample has 200,000 to 300,000 clones on record, over 90% of them singletons. Over 0.65% of the sample goes to the ten largest clones.

Recombination connected TRBV19 to TRBJ2-7; 8 junctional bases match TRBD1. The sequence was obtained from a man aged 25-45 years with COVID-19, enrolled during active disease. Sequenced sample: peripheral blood. This receptor has the CDR3 CASSHGQGGNYEQYF. The DNA sequence is given as TGTGCCAGTAGCCATGGACAGGGAGGCAACTACGAGCAGTACTTC.